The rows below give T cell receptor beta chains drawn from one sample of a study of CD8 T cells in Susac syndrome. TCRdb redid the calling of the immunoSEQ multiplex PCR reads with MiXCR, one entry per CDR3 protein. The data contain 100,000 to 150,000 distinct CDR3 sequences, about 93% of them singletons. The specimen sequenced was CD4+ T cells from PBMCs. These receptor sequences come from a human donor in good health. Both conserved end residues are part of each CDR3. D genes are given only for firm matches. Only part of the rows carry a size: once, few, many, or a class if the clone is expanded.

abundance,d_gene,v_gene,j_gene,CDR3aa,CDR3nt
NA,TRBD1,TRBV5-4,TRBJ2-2,CASSAGQGANTGELFF,TGTGCCAGCAGCGCAGGACAGGGGGCGAACACCGGGGAGCTGTTTTTT
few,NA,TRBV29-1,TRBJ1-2,CSVESGLRRGYTF,TGCAGCGTTGAAAGTGGCCTGAGGAGAGGCTACACCTTC
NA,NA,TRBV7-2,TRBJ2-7,CASSSPGYEQYF,TGTGCCAGCAGTTCCCCAGGGTACGAGCAGTACTTC
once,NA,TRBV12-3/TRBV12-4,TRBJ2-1,CASSFWRATYNEQFF,TGTGCCAGCAGTTTCTGGCGGGCGACGTACAATGAGCAGTTCTTC
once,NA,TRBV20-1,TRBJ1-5,CSAETGPRNQPQHF,TGCAGTGCTGAAACCGGGCCCCGCAATCAGCCCCAGCATTTT
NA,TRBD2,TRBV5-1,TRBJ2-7,CASSLVAGGAYEQYF,TGCGCCAGCAGCTTGGTAGCGGGAGGGGCCTACGAGCAGTACTTC
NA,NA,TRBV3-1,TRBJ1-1,CASSQAGLGTEAFF,TGTGCCAGCAGCCAAGCGGGACTAGGCACTGAAGCTTTCTTT
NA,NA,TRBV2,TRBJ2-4,CASNGQIAKNIQYF,TGTGCCAGCAATGGACAGATAGCCAAAAACATTCAGTACTTC
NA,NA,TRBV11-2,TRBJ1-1,CASSLDPLKRAFF,TGTGCCAGCAGCTTAGACCCTTTAAAGAGAGCTTTCTTT
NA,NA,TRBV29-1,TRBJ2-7,CSVDGAYEQYF,TGCAGCGTTGACGGAGCCTACGAGCAGTACTTC
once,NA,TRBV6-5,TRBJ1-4,CASSYGGGATNEKLFF,TGTGCCAGCAGTTATGGGGGAGGTGCTACTAATGAAAAACTGTTTTTT
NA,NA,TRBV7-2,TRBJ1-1,CASTDQEGYTEAFF,TGTGCCAGCACCGATCAAGAGGGTTACACTGAAGCTTTCTTT
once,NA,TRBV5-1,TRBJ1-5,CASSRDDSNQPQHF,TGCGCCAGCAGCCGTGACGATAGCAATCAGCCCCAGCATTTT
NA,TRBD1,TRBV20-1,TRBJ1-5,CSASGGASNQPQHF,TGCAGTGCTTCAGGGGGAGCTAGCAATCAGCCCCAGCATTTT
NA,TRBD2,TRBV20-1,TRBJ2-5,CSASRLAGGVETQYF,TGCAGTGCTAGCCGACTAGCGGGGGGAGTAGAGACCCAGTACTTC
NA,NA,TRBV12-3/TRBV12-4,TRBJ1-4,CASSVARDPTNEKLFF,TGTGCCAGCAGCGTCGCCAGGGACCCAACTAATGAAAAACTGTTTTTT
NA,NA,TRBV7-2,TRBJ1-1,CASSPSMGEAFF,TGTGCCAGCAGCCCCTCTATGGGTGAAGCTTTCTTT
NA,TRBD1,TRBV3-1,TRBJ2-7,CASSPQGREQYF,TGTGCCAGCAGTCCACAGGGGCGGGAGCAGTACTTC
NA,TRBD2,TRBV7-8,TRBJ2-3,CASSLRSGRDTQYF,TGTGCCAGCAGCTTACGCAGCGGGAGGGATACGCAGTATTTT
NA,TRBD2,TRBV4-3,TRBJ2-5,CASSPTSGHQETQYF,TGCGCCAGCAGCCCGACTAGCGGGCACCAAGAGACCCAGTACTTC
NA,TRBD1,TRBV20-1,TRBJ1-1,CSARPITGQGATEAFF,TGCAGTGCTAGACCTATAACGGGACAGGGGGCAACTGAAGCTTTCTTT
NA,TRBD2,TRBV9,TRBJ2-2,CASSRTSVGTGELFF,TGTGCCAGCAGCCGGACTAGCGTCGGCACCGGGGAGCTGTTTTTT
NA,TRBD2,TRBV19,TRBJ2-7,CASTRTSGDSYEQYF,TGTGCCAGTACGAGGACTAGCGGGGATAGCTACGAGCAGTACTTC
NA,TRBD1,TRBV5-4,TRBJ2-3,CASGTAMSTDTQYF,TGTGCCAGCGGGACAGCTATGAGCACAGATACGCAGTATTTT
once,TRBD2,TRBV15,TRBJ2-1,CATSRDRGDEQFF,TGTGCCACCAGCAGAGATCGGGGGGATGAGCAGTTCTTC
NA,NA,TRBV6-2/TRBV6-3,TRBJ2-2,CASDRGWGNTGELFF,TGTGCCAGCGATCGAGGCTGGGGGAACACCGGGGAGCTGTTTTTT
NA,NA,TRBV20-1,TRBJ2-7,CSAEAGTQSSYEQYF,TGCAGTGCTGAAGCCGGGACCCAATCCTCCTACGAGCAGTACTTC
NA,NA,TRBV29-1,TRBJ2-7,CSAQNSASYEQYF,TGCAGCGCCCAAAATTCGGCCTCCTACGAGCAGTACTTC
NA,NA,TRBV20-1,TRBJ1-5,CSARLTEEPQHF,TGCAGTGCTAGGCTCACCGAGGAACCCCAGCATTTT
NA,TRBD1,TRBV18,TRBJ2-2,CASSPTGLNGGELFF,TGTGCCAGCTCACCGACAGGGTTGAATGGCGGGGAGCTGTTTTTT
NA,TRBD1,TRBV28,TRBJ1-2,CASRGQGLEGYTF,TGTGCCAGCAGAGGACAGGGGTTGGAGGGCTACACCTTC
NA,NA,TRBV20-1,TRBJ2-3,CSARAGSSTDTQYF,TGCAGTGCTAGAGCGGGGTCTTCCACAGATACGCAGTATTTT
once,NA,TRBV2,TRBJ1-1,CASGAGLRGANTEAFF,TGTGCCAGCGGGGCAGGCCTAAGGGGCGCGAACACTGAAGCTTTCTTT
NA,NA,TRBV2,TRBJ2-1,CASSRGSVGYNEQFF,TGTGCCAGCAGCCGGGGTTCCGTCGGCTACAATGAGCAGTTCTTC
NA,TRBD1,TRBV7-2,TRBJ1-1,CASSFARGGNEAFF,TGTGCCAGCAGCTTTGCCAGGGGGGGAAATGAAGCTTTCTTT
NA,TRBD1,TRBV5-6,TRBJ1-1,CASSLGQAWTEAFF,TGTGCCAGCAGCTTAGGACAGGCCTGGACTGAAGCTTTCTTT
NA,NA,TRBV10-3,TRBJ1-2,CAISEPEVGAGSYTF,TGTGCCATCAGTGAGCCCGAAGTAGGGGCGGGAAGCTACACCTTC